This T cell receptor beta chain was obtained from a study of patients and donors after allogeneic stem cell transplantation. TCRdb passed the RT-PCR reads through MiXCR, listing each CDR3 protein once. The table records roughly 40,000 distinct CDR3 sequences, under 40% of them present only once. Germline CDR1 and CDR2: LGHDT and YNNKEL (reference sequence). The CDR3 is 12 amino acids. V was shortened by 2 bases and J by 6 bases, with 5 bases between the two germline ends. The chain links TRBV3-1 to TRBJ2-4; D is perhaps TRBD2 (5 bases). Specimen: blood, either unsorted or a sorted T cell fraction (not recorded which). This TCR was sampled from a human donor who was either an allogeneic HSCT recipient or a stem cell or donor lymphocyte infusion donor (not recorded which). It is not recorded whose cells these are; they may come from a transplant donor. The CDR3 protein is CASSQSGNIQYF. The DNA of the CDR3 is TGTGCCAGCAGCCAAAGCGGAAACATTCAGTACTTC.